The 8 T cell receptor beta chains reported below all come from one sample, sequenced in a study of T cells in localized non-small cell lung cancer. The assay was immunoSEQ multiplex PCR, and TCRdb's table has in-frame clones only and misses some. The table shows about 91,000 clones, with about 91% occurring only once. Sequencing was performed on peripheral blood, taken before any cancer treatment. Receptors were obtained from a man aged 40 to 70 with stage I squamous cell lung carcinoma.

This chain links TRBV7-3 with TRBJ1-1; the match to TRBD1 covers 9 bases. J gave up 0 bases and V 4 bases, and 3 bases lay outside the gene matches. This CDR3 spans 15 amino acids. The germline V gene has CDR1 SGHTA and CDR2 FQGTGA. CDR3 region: CASSSTGGLNTEAFF. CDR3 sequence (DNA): TGTGCCAGCAGCTCGACAGGGGGATTGAACACTGAAGCTTTCTTT. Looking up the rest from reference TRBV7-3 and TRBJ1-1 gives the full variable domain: GAGVSQTPSNKVTEKGKYVELRCDPISGHTALYWYRQSLGQGPEFLIYFQGTGAADDSGLPNDRFFAVRPEGSVSTLKIQRTERGDSAVYLCASSSTGGLNTEAFFGQGTRLTVV.

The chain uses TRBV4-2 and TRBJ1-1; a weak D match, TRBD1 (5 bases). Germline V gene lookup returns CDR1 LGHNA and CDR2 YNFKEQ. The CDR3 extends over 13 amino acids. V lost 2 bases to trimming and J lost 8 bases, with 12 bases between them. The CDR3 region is CASSQRGDDEAFF. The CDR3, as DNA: TGTGCCAGCAGCCAAAGAGGGGATGACGAAGCTTTCTTT.

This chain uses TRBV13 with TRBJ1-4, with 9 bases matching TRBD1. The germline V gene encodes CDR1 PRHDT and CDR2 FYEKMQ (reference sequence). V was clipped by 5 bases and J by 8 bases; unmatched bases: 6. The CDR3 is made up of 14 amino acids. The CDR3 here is CASSHRGRGEKLFF. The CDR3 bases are TGTGCCAGCAGCCACAGGGGGCGAGGCGAAAAACTGTTTTTT.

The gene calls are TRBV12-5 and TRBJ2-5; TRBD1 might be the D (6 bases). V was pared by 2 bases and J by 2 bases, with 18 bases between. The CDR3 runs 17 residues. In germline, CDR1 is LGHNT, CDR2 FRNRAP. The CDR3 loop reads CASGLRVEGQRQETQYF. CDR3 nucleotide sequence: TGTGCTAGTGGTTTGCGGGTCGAGGGACAAAGACAAGAGACCCAGTACTTC. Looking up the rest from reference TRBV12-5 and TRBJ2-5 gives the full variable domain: DARVTQTPRHKVTEMGQEVTMRCQPILGHNTVFWYRQTMMQGLELLAYFRNRAPLDDSGMPKDRFSAEMPDATLATLKIQPSEPRDSAVYFCASGLRVEGQRQETQYFGPGTRLLVL.

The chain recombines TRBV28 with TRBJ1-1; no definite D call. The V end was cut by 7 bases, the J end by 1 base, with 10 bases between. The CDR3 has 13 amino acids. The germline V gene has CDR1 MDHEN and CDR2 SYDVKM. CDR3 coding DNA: TGTGCCAGCACCCCCGGCCCGAACACTGAAGCTTTCTTT. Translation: CASTPGPNTEAFF.

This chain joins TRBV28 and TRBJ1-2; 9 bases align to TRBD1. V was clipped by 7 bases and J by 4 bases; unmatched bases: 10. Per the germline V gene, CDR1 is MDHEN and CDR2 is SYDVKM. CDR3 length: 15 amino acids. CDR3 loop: CASTTGTGTFYGYTF. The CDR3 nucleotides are TGTGCCAGCACGACCGGGACAGGGACCTTCTATGGCTACACCTTC.

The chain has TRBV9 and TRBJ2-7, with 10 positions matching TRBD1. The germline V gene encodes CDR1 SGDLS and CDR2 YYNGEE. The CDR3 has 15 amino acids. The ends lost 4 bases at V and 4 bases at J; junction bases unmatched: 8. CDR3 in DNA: TGTGCCAGCAGCCCATCGACAGGGGGCTTTTACGAGCAGTACTTC. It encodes CASSPSTGGFYEQYF.

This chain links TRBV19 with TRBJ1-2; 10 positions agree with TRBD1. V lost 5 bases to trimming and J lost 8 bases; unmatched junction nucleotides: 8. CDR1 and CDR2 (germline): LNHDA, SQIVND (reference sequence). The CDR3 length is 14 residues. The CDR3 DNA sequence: TGTGCCAGTAGTGCCTTGGACAGGGGGGGAGGCTACACCTTC. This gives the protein CASSALDRGGGYTF. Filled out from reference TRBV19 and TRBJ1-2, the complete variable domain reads DGGITQSPKYLFRKEGQNVTLSCEQNLNHDAMYWYRQDPGQGLRLIYYSQIVNDFQKGDIAEGYSVSREKKESFPLTVTSAQKNPTAFYLCASSALDRGGGYTFGSGTRLTVV.